This TCR beta chain was captured in a study of cytotoxic CD8 clonotypes in ibrutinib-treated CLL. Regarding the study as a whole: Whereas clonality rose at ibrutinib response, it declined toward baseline at progression. Baseline levels of clonality went above those of age-matched healthy donors and moved with circulating CD8+ T-cell counts. Lymph node repertoires were not studied, and sampling times were unmatched.

Trimming removed 8 bases from V and 5 bases from J; junction bases left unmatched: 12. There are 15 residues in the CDR3. Germline V CDR1 and CDR2: LNHDA, SQIVND (reference sequence). Libraries of TCR beta were made from approximately 2.2 micrograms of genomic DNA that came from cryopreserved PBMCs. Generated by immunoSEQ multiplex PCR, the TCRdb table keeps only in-frame clones and is missing some. Of 250,000 or so clones listed, 70% are singletons. Comments on this clone: Its matching antigen is unknown.

The specimen comprised PBMCs, sampled after 24 months of ibrutinib treatment. The chain employs TRBV19 and TRBJ2-7, with 10 nucleotides matching TRBD1. This sequence was found in a human donor with chronic lymphocytic leukemia. DNA of the CDR3: TGTGCCAGTCGATCCGGGACAGGGGCCAACCACGAGCAGTACTTC. Protein: CASRSGTGANHEQYF.